The TCR beta chain under discussion was sequenced for a study of T cells in localized non-small cell lung cancer. Whole-study findings and limits: Adjacent lung tissue had a median approximately 57 of the top 100 clones found in the tumor. Uninvolved neighboring lung showed the greatest T cell clonality, exceeding tumor.

Using immunoSEQ multiplex PCR, the repertoire was profiled, and TCRdb retains in-frame clones only, with some absent. The profile shows roughly 53,000 clones, 80% to 85% of them singletons. As for this clone: Its antigen is currently unknown.

CDR1 and CDR2 (germline): LNHDA, SQIVND (reference sequence). The CDR3 length is 15 residues. Trimming removed 9 bases from V and 0 bases from J, with 15 bases in between. The chain recombines TRBV19 with TRBJ1-5, with D tentatively TRBD1 (5 bases). The sample was peripheral blood mononuclear cells, taken before any cancer treatment. The TCR originated in a man between 40 and 75 years old with stage III lung adenocarcinoma. The CDR3 nucleotides read TGTGCCAGCGAAGATACAGGTTATAGCAATCAGCCCCAGCATTTT. It translates to CASEDTGYSNQPQHF.